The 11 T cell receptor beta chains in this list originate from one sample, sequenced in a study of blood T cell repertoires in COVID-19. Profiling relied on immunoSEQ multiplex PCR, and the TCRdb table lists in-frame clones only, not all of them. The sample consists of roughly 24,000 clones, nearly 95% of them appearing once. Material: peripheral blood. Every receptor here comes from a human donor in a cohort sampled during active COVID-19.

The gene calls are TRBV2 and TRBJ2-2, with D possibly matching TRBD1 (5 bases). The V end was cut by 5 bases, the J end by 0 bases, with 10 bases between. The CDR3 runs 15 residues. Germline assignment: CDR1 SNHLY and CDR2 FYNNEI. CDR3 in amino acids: CASSYQGTNTGELFF. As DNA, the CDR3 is TGTGCCAGCAGTTACCAGGGCACGAACACCGGGGAGCTGTTTTTT.

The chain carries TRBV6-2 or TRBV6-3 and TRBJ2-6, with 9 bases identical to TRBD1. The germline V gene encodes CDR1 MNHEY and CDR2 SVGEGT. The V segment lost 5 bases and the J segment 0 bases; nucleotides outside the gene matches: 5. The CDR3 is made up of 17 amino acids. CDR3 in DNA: TGTGCCAGCAGTCGGGACAGGGCGAGCTCTGGGGCCAACGTCCTGACTTTC. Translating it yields CASSRDRASSGANVLTF.

In DNA form, the CDR3 reads TGTGCCAGCTCACCAATTGGAGATGAGCAGTTCTTC. The encoded protein is CASSPIGDEQFF. The chain links TRBV18 to TRBJ2-1, with D uncertain. Looked up from germline, CDR1 is KGHSH and CDR2 is LQKENI. CDR3 length: 12 amino acids. Trimming removed 2 bases at V and 8 bases at J, with 7 bases between.

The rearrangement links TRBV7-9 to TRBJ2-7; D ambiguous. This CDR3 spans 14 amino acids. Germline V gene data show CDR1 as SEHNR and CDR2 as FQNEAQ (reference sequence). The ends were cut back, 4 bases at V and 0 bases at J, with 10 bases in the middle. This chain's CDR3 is CASSSAYLSYEQYF. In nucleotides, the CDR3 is TGTGCCAGCAGCTCCGCGTATCTCTCCTACGAGCAGTACTTC.

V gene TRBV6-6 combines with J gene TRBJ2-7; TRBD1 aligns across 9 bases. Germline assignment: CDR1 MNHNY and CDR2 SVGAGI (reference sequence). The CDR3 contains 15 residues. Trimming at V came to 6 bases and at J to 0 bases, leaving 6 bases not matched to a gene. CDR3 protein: CASSLTGGDSYEQYF. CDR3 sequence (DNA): TGTGCCAGCAGCCTCACAGGGGGCGACTCCTACGAGCAGTACTTC.

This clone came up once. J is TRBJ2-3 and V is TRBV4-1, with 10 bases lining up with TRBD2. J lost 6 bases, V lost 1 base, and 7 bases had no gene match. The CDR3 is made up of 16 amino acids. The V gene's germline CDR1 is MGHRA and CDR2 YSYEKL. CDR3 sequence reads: CASSQGQRGGGDTQYF. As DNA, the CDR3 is TGCGCCAGCAGCCAAGGGCAGCGGGGGGGCGGGGATACGCAGTATTTT.

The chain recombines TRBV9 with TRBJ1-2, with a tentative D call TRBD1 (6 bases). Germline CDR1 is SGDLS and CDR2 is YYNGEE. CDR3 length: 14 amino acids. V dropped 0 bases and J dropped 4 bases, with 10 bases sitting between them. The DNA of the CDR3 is TGTGCCAGCAGCGTAGTCCCAGGGGCCTATGGCTACACCTTC. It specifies CASSVVPGAYGYTF.

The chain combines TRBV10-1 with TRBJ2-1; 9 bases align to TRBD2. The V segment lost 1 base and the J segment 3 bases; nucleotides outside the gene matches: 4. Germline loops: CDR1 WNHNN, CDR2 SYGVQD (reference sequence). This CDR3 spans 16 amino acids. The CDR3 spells CASSEYETSGYNEQFF. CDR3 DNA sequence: TGCGCCAGCAGTGAGTATGAGACTAGCGGCTACAATGAGCAGTTCTTC.

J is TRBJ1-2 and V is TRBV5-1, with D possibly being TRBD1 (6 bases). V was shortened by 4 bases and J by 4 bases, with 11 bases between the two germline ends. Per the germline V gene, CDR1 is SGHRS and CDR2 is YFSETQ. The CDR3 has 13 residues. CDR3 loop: CASSTDSFYGYTF. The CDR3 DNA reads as TGCGCCAGCAGCACGGACAGCTTCTATGGCTACACCTTC.

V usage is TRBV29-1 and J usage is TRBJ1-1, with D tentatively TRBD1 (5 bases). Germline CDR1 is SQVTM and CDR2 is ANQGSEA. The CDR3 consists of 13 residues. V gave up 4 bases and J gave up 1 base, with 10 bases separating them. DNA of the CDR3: TGCAGCGTTGTTGGACACCCGAACACTGAAGCTTTCTTT. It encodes CSVVGHPNTEAFF.

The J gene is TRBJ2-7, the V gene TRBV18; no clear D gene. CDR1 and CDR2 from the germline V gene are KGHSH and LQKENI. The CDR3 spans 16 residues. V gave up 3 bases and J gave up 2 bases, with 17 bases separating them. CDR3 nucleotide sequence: TGTGCCAGCTCACCCCTTCAGGCGCCGGAAACCTACGAGCAGTACTTC. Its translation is CASSPLQAPETYEQYF.